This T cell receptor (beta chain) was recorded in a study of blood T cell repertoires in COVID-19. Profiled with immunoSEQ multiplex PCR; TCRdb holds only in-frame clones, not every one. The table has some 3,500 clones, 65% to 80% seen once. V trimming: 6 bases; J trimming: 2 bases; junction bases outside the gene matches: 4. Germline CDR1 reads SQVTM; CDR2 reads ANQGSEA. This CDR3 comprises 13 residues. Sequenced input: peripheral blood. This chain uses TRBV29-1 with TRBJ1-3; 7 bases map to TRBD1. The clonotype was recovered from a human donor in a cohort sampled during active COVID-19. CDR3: CSVQQGTGNTIYF. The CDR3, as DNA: TGCAGCGTCCAACAGGGGACTGGAAACACCATATATTTT. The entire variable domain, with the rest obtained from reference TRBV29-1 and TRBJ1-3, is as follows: SAVISQKPSRDICQRGTSLTIQCQVDSQVTMMFWYRQQPGQSLTLIATANQGSEATYESGFVIDKFPISRPNLTFSTLTVSNMSPEDSSIYLCSVQQGTGNTIYFGEGSWLTVV.